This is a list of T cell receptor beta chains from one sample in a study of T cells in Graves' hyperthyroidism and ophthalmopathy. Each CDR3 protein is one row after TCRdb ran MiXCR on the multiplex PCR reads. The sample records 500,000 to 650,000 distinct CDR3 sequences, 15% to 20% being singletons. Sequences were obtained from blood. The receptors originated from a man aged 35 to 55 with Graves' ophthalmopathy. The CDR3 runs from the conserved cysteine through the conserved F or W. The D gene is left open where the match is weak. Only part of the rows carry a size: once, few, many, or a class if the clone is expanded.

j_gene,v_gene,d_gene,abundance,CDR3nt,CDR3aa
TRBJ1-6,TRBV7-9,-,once,TGTGCCAGCAGCTTAGCTTCGGGAGGGGATTCACCCCTCCACTTT,CASSLASGGDSPLHF
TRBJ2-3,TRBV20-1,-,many,TGCAGTGCTGGAAAGACAGCTAGCACAGATACGCAGTATTTT,CSAGKTASTDTQYF
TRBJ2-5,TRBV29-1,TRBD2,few,TGCAGCGGCAAAAGCGGGGGAGAGACCCAGTACTTC,CSGKSGGETQYF
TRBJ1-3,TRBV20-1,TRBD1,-,TGCAGTGCTCACCTAGGGGGACAGACTTTTGGAAACACCATATATTTT,CSAHLGGQTFGNTIYF
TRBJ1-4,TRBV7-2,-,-,TGTGCCAGCAGCCCGAGTGGGGGGGCAGGAGAAAAACTGTTTTTT,CASSPSGGAGEKLFF
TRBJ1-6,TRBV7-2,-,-,TGTGCCAGCAGCTTGAACCGAAATTCACCCCTCCACTTT,CASSLNRNSPLHF
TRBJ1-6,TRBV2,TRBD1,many,TGTGCCAGCAGTGAAGACAGGGGGCGTGCGTCCCTCCACTTT,CASSEDRGRASLHF
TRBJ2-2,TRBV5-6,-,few,TGTGCCAGCAGCGCGGATAGATACTCGGTCTCCGGGGAGCTGTTTTTT,CASSADRYSVSGELFF
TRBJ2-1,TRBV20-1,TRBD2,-,TGCAGTGCTAGAGATGGGGCCCGACTAGCGGGGGTCCTCAGCTCCTACAATGAGCAGTTCTTC,CSARDGARLAGVLSSYNEQFF
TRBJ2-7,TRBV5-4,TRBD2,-,TGTGCCAGCGGCCCAGGGACTAGCGGGAGATTACCTACGGGGCAGTACTTC,CASGPGTSGRLPTGQYF